Listed here are 8 T cell receptor beta chains from one sample, sequenced in a study of radiotherapy plus CTLA-4 blockade in lung cancer. Libraries were prepared by immunoSEQ multiplex PCR; TCRdb keeps only in-frame clonotypes and omits some of them. The sample has 75,000 to 80,000 clones, about 87% seen once. The source material was peripheral blood, sampled from a patient treated with radiotherapy plus ipilimumab. These receptors came from a human donor with non-small cell lung cancer who had stable disease on radiotherapy plus ipilimumab.

The J gene is TRBJ2-5, the V gene TRBV18; 7 positions agree with TRBD1. J lost 5 bases, V lost 3 bases, and 6 bases had no gene match. The CDR3 is made up of 14 amino acids. The germline CDR1 and CDR2 sequences are KGHSH and LQKENI. The CDR3 here is CASSPDRVRETQYF. The CDR3 region has the DNA TGTGCCAGCTCACCTGACAGGGTTAGGGAGACCCAGTACTTC.

The V and J genes are TRBV18 and TRBJ2-7; D is undetermined. Germline V gene data show CDR1 as KGHSH and CDR2 as LQKENI. V dropped 0 bases and J dropped 3 bases, with 9 bases sitting between them. The CDR3 covers 14 residues. The CDR3 sequence is CASSPPNEVYEQYF. The CDR3 bases are TGTGCCAGCTCACCACCGAACGAGGTCTACGAGCAGTACTTC. Using reference TRBV18 and TRBJ2-7 for the parts outside the CDR3, the full variable domain is NAGVMQNPRHLVRRRGQEARLRCSPMKGHSHVYWYRQLPEEGLKFMVYLQKENIIDESGMPKERFSAEFPKEGPSILRIQQVVRGDSAAYFCASSPPNEVYEQYFGPGTRLTVT.

The J gene is TRBJ2-5, the V gene TRBV10-1; possible D gene TRBD2, 6 bases. The CDR3 contains 14 residues. V dropped 0 bases and J dropped 5 bases, with 10 bases sitting between them. Germline loops: CDR1 WNHNN, CDR2 SYGVQD (reference sequence). The DNA of the CDR3 is TGCGCCAGCAGTGAGTCCGGGACTGGTGAGACCCAGTACTTC. It translates to CASSESGTGETQYF.

The chain uses TRBV7-9 and TRBJ1-5, with D possibly being TRBD1 (5 bases). Germline assignment: CDR1 SEHNR and CDR2 FQNEAQ (reference sequence). Trimming shortened V by 2 bases and J by 1 base, and 12 bases separated the two germline ends. This CDR3 contains 16 residues. CDR3 residues: CASSLSGGLSNQPQHF. CDR3 nucleotide sequence: TGTGCCAGCAGCTTATCTGGGGGGTTGAGCAATCAGCCCCAGCATTTT.

J is TRBJ1-5 and V is TRBV7-2; D gene unclear. Germline assignment: CDR1 SGHTA and CDR2 FQGNSA. Trimming stripped 1 base from V and 0 bases from J, with 7 bases between. The CDR3 consists of 15 residues. This chain's CDR3 is CASSLEGLSNQPQHF. The CDR3 DNA reads TGTGCCAGCAGCTTAGAGGGCCTTAGCAATCAGCCCCAGCATTTT.

The chain links TRBV18 to TRBJ1-6; D unclear. Germline CDR1 is KGHSH and CDR2 is LQKENI. CDR3 length equals 18 residues. The V and J ends lost 3 bases and 8 bases respectively, with 23 bases between them. CDR3 DNA sequence: TGTGCCAGCTCACCTCCCCATACTCCACCCAATATTGATTCACCCCTCCACTTT. It specifies CASSPPHTPPNIDSPLHF.

V and J are TRBV19 and TRBJ2-3; D uncertain. Germline assignment: CDR1 LNHDA and CDR2 SQIVND (reference sequence). V gave up 5 bases and J gave up 0 bases, with 15 bases separating them. The CDR3 runs 16 residues. This chain's CDR3 is CASSRLQALSTDTQYF. CDR3 coding DNA: TGTGCCAGTAGTCGTCTTCAGGCTCTTAGCACAGATACGCAGTATTTT.

To note about this clone: The sample has other DNA sequences that encode this CDR3 too. The chain uses TRBV29-1 and TRBJ1-3; D remains unclear. The ends were cut back, 1 base at V and 0 bases at J, with 4 bases in the middle. Germline V lookup: CDR1 SQVTM, CDR2 ANQGSEA. The CDR3 is 13 amino acids. As DNA, the CDR3 is TGCAGCGTTGAAGTAGGCTCTGGAAACACCATATATTTT. It is translated as CSVEVGSGNTIYF.